This T cell receptor beta chain was identified during a study of blood T cell repertoires in COVID-19. Measured with immunoSEQ multiplex PCR; TCRdb has only the in-frame clones, and not every one. Among 280,000 or so clones listed, approximately 89% were seen once. CDR3 length: 16 residues. Germline loops: CDR1 SGHTA, CDR2 FQGNSA. V dropped 3 bases and J dropped 2; count of bases not matched to a gene: 4. The receptor was derived from a woman aged 60-75 years with acute or convalescent COVID-19. The sequenced sample consisted of peripheral blood. This sequence joins TRBV7-2 and TRBJ1-3; 10 bases match TRBD1. CDR3 in amino acids: CASSFLGQGAGNTIYF. CDR3 nucleotides: TGTGCCAGCAGCTTCCTTGGACAGGGGGCTGGAAACACCATATATTTT.